This T cell receptor beta chain was found in a study of blood T cell repertoires in COVID-19. The length of the CDR3 is 16 residues. Sequenced by immunoSEQ multiplex PCR; TCRdb stores in-frame clones only, minus some. The sample holds under 200,000 clones; around 80% are singletons and the top ten take 7% to 10%. At least ten counts were recorded for this clone. Material: peripheral blood. This sequence originates from a man between 60 and 75 years old with acute or convalescent COVID-19. The chain carries TRBV21-1 and TRBJ2-7; TRBD1 reflects the table's D call only, with no check against the DNA. TRBV21-1 is listed as a pseudogene. This CDR3 reads CASSKAGTGAKYEQYF. In nucleotides, the CDR3 is TGTGCCAGCAGCAAAGCTGGGACAGGGGCGAAATACGAGCAGTACTTC.